This T cell receptor (beta chain) originates from a study of blood T cell repertoires in COVID-19. Whole-study context: The study drew acute and convalescent COVID-19 samples from the United States, Italy and Spain. T cells, B-cell-depleted T cells, or PBMCs provided the cDNA or gDNA that served as material.

In the original processing: It was from reference gene primer amplification that nucleated cell counts were estimated. Produced via immunoSEQ multiplex PCR; TCRdb's table is partial and in-frame only. V and J calls and clone size come straight from that table; D and trimming were deduced from the DNA. The sample consists of about 200,000 clones, approximately 82% of them appearing once. Germline CDR1 and CDR2: SEHNR and FQNEAQ (reference sequence). The ends lost 0 bases at V and 4 bases at J; junction bases unmatched: 2. CDR3 length: 15 residues. This TCR was recovered from a human donor in a cohort sampled during active COVID-19. Sequenced sample: peripheral blood. The chain combines TRBV7-9 with TRBJ2-5; 10 bases are shared with TRBD2. CDR3 in DNA: TGTGCCAGCAGCTTAGCCATAGCGGGAGGAGAGACCCAGTACTTC. Protein: CASSLAIAGGETQYF.